The T cell receptor beta chain under discussion was sequenced for a study of identifying expanded T cells in peripheral blood. Study observations and caveats: Over approximately two and four weeks, about 16 and 19 clones changed, versus around 1.3 between replicates. Clone count variance between roughly 2-week samples rose with total template count.

Concerning this clone: Its antigen is unknown.

Repertoires were generated with immunoSEQ multiplex PCR, while TCRdb's copy carries only in-frame clones and drops some. The sample consists of approximately 110,000 clones, approximately 90% of them appearing once. No infections or other immune events were documented during collection. This clonotype originated in a person aged 18 to 70 in good health. Sequencing was carried out using blood.

For the CDR3, the DNA is TGCGCCACCTCGGAAGGGGACCTTGATTCACCCCTCCACTTT. As protein: CATSEGDLDSPLHF. The J gene is TRBJ1-6, the V gene TRBV10-1; the D gene is possibly TRBD1 (5 bases). CDR3 length equals 14 residues. CDR1 is WNHNN and CDR2 is SYGVQD in the germline V gene (reference sequence). V lost 10 bases to trimming and J lost 8 bases, with 18 bases between them.